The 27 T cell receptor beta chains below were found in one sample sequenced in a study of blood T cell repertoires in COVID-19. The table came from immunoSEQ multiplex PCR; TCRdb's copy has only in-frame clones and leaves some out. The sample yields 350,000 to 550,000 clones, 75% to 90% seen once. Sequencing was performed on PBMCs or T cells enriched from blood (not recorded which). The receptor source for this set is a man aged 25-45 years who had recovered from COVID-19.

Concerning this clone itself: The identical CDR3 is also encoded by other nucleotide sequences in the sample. The CDR3 region has the DNA TGCGCCAGCAGTTCACAGGGATACGAGCAGTACTTC. This sequence encodes CASSSQGYEQYF. The chain employs TRBV5-1 and TRBJ2-7, with D perhaps TRBD1 (6 bases). There are 12 residues in the CDR3. V shed 5 bases and J shed 4 bases, with 10 bases lying between them. Germline CDR1 and CDR2: SGHRS and YFSETQ.

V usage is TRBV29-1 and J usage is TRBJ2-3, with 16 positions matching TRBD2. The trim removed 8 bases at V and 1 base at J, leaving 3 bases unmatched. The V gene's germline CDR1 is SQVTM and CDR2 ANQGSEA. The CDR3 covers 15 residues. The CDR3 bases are TGCAGCTCGGGACTAGCGGGAGGGGGCACAGATACGCAGTATTTT. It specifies CSSGLAGGGTDTQYF.

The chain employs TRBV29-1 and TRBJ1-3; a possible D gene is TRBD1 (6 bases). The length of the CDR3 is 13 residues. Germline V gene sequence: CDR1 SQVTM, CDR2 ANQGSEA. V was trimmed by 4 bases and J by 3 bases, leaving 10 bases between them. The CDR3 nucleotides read TGCAGCGTTGGGGCAGGGGTTGGAAACACCATATATTTT. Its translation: CSVGAGVGNTIYF.

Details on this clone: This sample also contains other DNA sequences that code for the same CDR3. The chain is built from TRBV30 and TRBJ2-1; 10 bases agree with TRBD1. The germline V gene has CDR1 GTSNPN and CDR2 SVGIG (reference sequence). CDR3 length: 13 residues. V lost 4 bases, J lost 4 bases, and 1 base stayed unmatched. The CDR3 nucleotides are TGTGCCTGGAAGGGACAGGGGTACAATGAGCAGTTCTTC. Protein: CAWKGQGYNEQFF. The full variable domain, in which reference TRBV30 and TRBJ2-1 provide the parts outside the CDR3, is SQTIHQWPATLVQPVGSPLSLECTVEGTSNPNLYWYRQAAGRGLQLLFYSVGIGQISSEVPQNLSASRPQDRQFILSSKKLLLSDSGFYLCAWKGQGYNEQFFGPGTRLTVL.

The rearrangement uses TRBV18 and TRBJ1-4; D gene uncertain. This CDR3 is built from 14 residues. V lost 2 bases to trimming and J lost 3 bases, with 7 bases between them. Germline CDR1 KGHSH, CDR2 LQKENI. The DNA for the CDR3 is TGTGCCAGCTCACCAACGGTCGCTAATGAAAAACTGTTTTTT. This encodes CASSPTVANEKLFF. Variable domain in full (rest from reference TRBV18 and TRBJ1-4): NAGVMQNPRHLVRRRGQEARLRCSPMKGHSHVYWYRQLPEEGLKFMVYLQKENIIDESGMPKERFSAEFPKEGPSILRIQQVVRGDSAAYFCASSPTVANEKLFFGSGTQLSVL.

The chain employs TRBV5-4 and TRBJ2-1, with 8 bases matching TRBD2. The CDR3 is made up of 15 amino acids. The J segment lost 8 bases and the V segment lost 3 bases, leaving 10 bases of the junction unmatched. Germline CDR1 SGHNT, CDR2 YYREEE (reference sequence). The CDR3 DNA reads TGTGCCAGCAGCTCAGTCCGGGAGGGTGGCGATGAGCAGTTCTTC. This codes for CASSSVREGGDEQFF. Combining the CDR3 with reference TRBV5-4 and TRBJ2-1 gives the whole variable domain ETGVTQSPTHLIKTRGQQVTLRCSSQSGHNTVSWYQQALGQGPQFIFQYYREEENGRGNFPPRFSGLQFPNYSSELNVNALELDDSALYLCASSSVREGGDEQFFGPGTRLTVL.

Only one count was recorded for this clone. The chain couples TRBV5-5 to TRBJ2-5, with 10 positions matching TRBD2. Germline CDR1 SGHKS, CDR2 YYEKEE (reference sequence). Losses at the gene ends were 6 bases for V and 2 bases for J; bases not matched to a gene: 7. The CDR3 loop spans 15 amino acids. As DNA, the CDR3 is TGTGCCAGCAACAGACTAGCGGGCGGACAAGAGACCCAGTACTTC. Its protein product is CASNRLAGGQETQYF.

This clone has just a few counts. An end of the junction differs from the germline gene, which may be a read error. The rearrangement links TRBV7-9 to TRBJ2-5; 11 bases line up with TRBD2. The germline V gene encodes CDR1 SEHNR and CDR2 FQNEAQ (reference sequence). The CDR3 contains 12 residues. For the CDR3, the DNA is TGTGCCAGCAGCTTAGCGACTAGCGGGGTACACTTC. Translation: CASSLATSGVHF.

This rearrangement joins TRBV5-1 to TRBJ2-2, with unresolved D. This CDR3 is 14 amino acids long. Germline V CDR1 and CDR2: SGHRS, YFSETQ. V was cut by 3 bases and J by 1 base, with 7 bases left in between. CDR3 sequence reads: CASSYQQNTGELFF. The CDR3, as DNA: TGCGCCAGCAGCTATCAACAGAACACCGGGGAGCTGTTTTTT.

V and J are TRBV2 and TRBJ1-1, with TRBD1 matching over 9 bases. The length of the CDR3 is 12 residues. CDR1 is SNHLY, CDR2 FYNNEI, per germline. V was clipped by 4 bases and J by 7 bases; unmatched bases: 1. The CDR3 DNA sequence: TGTGCCAGCAGTGGACAGGGGGTTGAAGCTTTCTTT. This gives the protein CASSGQGVEAFF.

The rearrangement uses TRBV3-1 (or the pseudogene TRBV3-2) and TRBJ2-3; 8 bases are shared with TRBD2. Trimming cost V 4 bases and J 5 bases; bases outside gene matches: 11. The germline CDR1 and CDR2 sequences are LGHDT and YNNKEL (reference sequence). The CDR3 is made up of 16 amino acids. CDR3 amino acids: CASSRLKAGGGDTQYF. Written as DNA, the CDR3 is TGTGCCAGCAGCCGCCTAAAGGCGGGAGGCGGAGATACGCAGTATTTT.

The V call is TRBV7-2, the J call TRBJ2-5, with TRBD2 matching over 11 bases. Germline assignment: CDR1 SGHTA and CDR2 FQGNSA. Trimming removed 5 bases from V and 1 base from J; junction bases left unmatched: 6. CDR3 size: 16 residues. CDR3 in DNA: TGTGCCAGCAGCCCGGGTAGCGGGAGGGCCCAAGAGACCCAGTACTTC. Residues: CASSPGSGRAQETQYF.

This chain's CDR3 is CASSHTSGQINYGYTF. The CDR3, as DNA: TGCGCCAGCAGCCACACATCAGGACAGATAAACTATGGCTACACCTTC. The chain links TRBV5-1 to TRBJ1-2; weak D call: TRBD1 (6 bases). The CDR3 runs 16 residues. V lost 4 bases and J lost 2, with 18 bases in between. Germline values: CDR1 SGHRS, CDR2 YFSETQ.

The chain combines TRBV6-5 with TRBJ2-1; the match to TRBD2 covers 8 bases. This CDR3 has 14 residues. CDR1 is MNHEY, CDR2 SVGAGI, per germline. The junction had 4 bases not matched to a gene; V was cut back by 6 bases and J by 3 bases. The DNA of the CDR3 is TGTGCCAGCAGGAGCGGGAGATACTACAATGAGCAGTTCTTC. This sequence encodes CASRSGRYYNEQFF.

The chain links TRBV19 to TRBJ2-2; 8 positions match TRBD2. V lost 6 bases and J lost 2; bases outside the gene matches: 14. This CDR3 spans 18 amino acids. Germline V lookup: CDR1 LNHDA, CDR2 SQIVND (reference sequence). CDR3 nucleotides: TGTGCCAGTAGGCCCCGGGGCGCTAGCGGGTATAACACCGGGGAGCTGTTTTTT. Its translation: CASRPRGASGYNTGELFF.

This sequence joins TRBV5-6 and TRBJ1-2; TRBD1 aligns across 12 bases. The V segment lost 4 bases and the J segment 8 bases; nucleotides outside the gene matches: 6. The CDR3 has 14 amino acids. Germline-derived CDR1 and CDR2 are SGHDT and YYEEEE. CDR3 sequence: CASSLGQGAPGYTF. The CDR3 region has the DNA TGTGCCAGCAGCCTGGGACAGGGGGCGCCCGGCTACACCTTC.

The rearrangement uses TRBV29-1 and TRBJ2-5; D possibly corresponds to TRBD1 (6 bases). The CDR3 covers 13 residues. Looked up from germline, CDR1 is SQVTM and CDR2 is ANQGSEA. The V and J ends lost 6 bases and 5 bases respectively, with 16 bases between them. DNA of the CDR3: TGCAGCGTCCCGACGGGGACAATGGAGACCCAGTACTTC. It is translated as CSVPTGTMETQYF.

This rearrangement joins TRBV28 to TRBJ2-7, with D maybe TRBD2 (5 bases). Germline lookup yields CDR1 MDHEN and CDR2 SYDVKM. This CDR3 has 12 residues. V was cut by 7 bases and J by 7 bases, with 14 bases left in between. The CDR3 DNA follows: TGTGCCAGCAAAAGCGGAATTAGGGAGCAGTACTTC. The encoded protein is CASKSGIREQYF. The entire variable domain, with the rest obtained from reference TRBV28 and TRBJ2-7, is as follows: DVKVTQSSRYLVKRTGEKVFLECVQDMDHENMFWYRQDPGLGLRLIYFSYDVKMKEKGDIPEGYSVSREKKERFSLILESASTNQTSMYLCASKSGIREQYFGPGTRLTVT.

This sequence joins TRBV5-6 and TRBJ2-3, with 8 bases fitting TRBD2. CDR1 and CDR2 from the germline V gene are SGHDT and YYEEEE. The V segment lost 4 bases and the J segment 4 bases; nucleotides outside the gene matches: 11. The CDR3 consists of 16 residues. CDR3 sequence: CASSDLGREEADTQYF. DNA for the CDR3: TGTGCCAGCAGCGACCTAGGGCGGGAGGAGGCAGATACGCAGTATTTT.

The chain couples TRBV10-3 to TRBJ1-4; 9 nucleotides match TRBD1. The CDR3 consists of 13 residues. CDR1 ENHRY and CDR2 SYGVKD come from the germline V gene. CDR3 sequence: CAHRGRTNEKLFF. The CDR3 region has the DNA TGTGCGCACAGGGGGCGGACTAATGAAAAACTGTTTTTT.

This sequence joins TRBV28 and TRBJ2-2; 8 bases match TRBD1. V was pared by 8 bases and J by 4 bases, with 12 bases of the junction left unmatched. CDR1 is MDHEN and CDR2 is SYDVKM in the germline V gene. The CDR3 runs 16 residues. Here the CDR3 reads CASHPQGARATGELFF. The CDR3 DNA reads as TGTGCCAGCCACCCCCAGGGGGCGCGCGCCACCGGGGAGCTGTTTTTT.

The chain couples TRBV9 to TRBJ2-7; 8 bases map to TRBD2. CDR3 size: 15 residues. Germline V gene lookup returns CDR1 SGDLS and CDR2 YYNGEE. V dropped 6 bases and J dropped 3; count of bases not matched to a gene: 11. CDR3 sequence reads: CASTRGGSIIYEQYF. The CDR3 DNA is TGTGCCAGCACCCGGGGGGGGTCGATTATCTACGAGCAGTACTTC.

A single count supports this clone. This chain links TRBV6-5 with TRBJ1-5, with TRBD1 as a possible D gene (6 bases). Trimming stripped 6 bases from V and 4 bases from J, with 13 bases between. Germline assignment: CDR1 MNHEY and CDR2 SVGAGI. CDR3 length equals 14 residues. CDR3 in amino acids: CASSTGLGNQPQHF. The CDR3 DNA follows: TGTGCCAGCAGCACAGGGTTAGGTAATCAGCCCCAGCATTTT.

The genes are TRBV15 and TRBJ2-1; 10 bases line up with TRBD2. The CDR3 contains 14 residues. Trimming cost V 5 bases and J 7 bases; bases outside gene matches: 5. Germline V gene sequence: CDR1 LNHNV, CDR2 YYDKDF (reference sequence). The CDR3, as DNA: TGTGCCACCAGCGGGGGACTAGCGTTGAATGAGCAGTTCTTC. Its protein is CATSGGLALNEQFF.

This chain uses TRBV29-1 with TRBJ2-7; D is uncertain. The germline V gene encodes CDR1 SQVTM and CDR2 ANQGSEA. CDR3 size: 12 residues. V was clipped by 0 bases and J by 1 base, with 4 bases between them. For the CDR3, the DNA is TGCAGCGTTGAAGATCAGTCCTACGAGCAGTACTTC. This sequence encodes CSVEDQSYEQYF.

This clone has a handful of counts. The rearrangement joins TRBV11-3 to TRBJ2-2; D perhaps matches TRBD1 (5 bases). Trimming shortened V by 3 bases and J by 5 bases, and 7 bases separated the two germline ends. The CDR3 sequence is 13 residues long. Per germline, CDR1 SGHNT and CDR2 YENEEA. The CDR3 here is CASSLGLTGELFF. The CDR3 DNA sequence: TGTGCCAGCAGCTTGGGGCTGACCGGGGAGCTGTTTTTT.

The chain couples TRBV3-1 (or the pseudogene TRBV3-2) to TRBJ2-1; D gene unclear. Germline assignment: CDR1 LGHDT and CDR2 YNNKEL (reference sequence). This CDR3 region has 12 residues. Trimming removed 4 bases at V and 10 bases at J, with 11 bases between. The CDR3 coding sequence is TGTGCCAGCAGCCTACCACTGAGGGAGCAGTTCTTC. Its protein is CASSLPLREQFF.